Detailed here is one TCR beta chain. What it binds is unknown. Germline CDR1 reads LNHDA; CDR2 reads SQIVND (reference sequence). The CDR3 loop spans 14 amino acids. V shed 5 bases and J shed 6 bases, with 14 bases lying between them. This specimen comes from a study of OX40 agonist ivuxolimab in advanced cancers. Across the study: Each dose-escalation patient presented with hepatocellular carcinoma, melanoma, renal cell or head and neck cancer. Study observations and caveats: Some nonresponders also had low normalized T-cell clonal expansion.

The repertoire was sequenced with immunoSEQ multiplex PCR; TCRdb's copy has only in-frame clones and lacks some. This table has around 63,000 clones, more than 70% appearing once. The sequence came from an adult with an advanced solid tumor such as melanoma, head and neck, liver or kidney cancer. This rearrangement joins TRBV19 to TRBJ2-1; possibly TRBD1 or TRBD2 for D (6 bases each). The sample in question was CD4+ or CD8+ T cells sorted from blood, obtained in a trial of the OX40 agonist ivuxolimab. CDR3 nucleotide sequence: TGTGCCAGTAGTCCGAGACAGGAGGGCAATGAGCAGTTCTTC. It translates to CASSPRQEGNEQFF. Complete variable domain (other parts from reference TRBV19 and TRBJ2-1): DGGITQSPKYLFRKEGQNVTLSCEQNLNHDAMYWYRQDPGQGLRLIYYSQIVNDFQKGDIAEGYSVSREKKESFPLTVTSAQKNPTAFYLCASSPRQEGNEQFFGPGTRLTVL.